This TCR beta chain comes out of a study of shared clonotypes between healthy human individuals. Naive CD8 cells were CD45RO-negative, positively selected for CCR7, excluding terminally differentiated effector memory CD45RA+ cells. The study enrolled healthy HIV-negative adults without recent acute infections or vaccinations as donors. About 33,000 T cell genomes (about 0.2 ug DNA) went into each sorted-subset replicate. Authors' processing steps: Without quality scores, immunoSEQ junctional reads could not be filtered like full-length reads. TCRdb's copy holds only in-frame clones and misses some; the assay was immunoSEQ multiplex PCR. That table gives V, J and clone size, and the DNA gave D and trimming. The repertoire holds about 1,800,000 clones, with less than 95% as singletons. For this clone: The antigen is unknown.

V shed 2 bases and J 2 bases; nucleotides not matched to a gene: 4. Germline CDR1 and CDR2: SQVTM and ANQGSEA. The CDR3 has 14 residues. Overall study results and limits: Naive subsets, compared against memory subsets, generally had larger estimated richness values.

J is TRBJ2-3 and V is TRBV29-1; 7 bases agree with TRBD2. The sequence came from a man aged 18-30 years in good health. Sequenced input: naive CD8+ T cells sorted from blood. The DNA of the CDR3 is TGCAGCGTTGAACTAGCGGATTACACAGATACGCAGTATTTT. The encoded protein is CSVELADYTDTQYF.